A single sample is the source of the 3 T cell receptor beta chains below, sequenced in a study of cytomegalovirus exposure and HLA in healthy donors (TCRdb year 2017). Library preparation used the immunoSEQ multiplex PCR assay. Sourced from immuneACCESS, this table was stored by TCRdb with only in-frame sequences that have V and J called. A share of the clones is absent; for the studies checked, an unresolved V gene accounts for under half, and the remainder has no known explanation. The sample records 60,000 to 90,000 clones, 85% of which are singletons. The ten largest clones take up approximately 3% of the sample. The specimen sequenced was PBMCs. Receptors were obtained from a man aged 25 to 40 in good health and CMV-seronegative.

The chain carries TRBV7-9 and TRBJ1-1, with TRBD1 as a possible D gene (6 bases). This CDR3 is built from 15 residues. In germline, CDR1 is SEHNR, CDR2 FQNEAQ (reference sequence). V was pared by 6 bases and J by 0 bases, with 14 bases between. The CDR3 bases are TGTGCCAGCAGATCCCAAGGGGGTATGAACACTGAAGCTTTCTTT. The encoded protein is CASRSQGGMNTEAFF.

J is TRBJ2-7 and V is TRBV28; D is perhaps TRBD2 (6 bases). CDR1 MDHEN and CDR2 SYDVKM come from the germline V gene. The CDR3 contains 13 residues. Trimming shortened V by 5 bases and J by 12 bases, and 20 bases separated the two germline ends. The CDR3 region has the DNA TGTGCCAGCAGTGGGGGGAACGGGAGAATGGGGTACTTC. Its translation: CASSGGNGRMGYF.

The chain uses TRBV5-1 and TRBJ2-3; 11 bases are a match to TRBD1. The germline V gene encodes CDR1 SGHRS and CDR2 YFSETQ. The trim removed 3 bases at V and 3 bases at J, leaving 6 bases unmatched. The CDR3 spans 16 residues. CDR3: CASSSGTGGGTDTQYF. CDR3 bases: TGCGCCAGCAGCTCCGGGACAGGGGGTGGTACAGATACGCAGTATTTT.